This is a list of T cell receptor beta chains from one sample in a study of T cell changes during pregnancy in multiple sclerosis. Only in-frame clones appear in the TCRdb table, and some are missing; sequencing was by immunoSEQ multiplex PCR. Here the sample spans about 80,000 clones, under 95% being singletons. Specimen: peripheral blood, collected before pregnancy. The receptors stem from a female donor with multiple sclerosis, enrolled in a pregnancy study. Each CDR3 is given with its conserved first and last residue. Each record gives: D gene, J gene, V gene, clone size, CDR3 DNA, CDR3 protein. D genes are given only for firm matches. Size values are once, few and many counts, or a class for expanded clones, and some rows have none.

TRBD2,TRBJ2-2,TRBV7-2,once,TGTGCCAGCAGCTTATTAGCGGGAAGAGACACCGGGGAGCTGTTTTTT,CASSLLAGRDTGELFF
NA,TRBJ2-4,TRBV5-6,NA,TGTGCCAGCAGCTTGGATGGGGGCGCCAAAAACATTCAGTACTTC,CASSLDGGAKNIQYF
NA,TRBJ1-5,TRBV19,NA,TGTGCCAGTAGTATACCCTTTTGGAGGGAAGATCAGCCCCAGCATTTT,CASSIPFWREDQPQHF
NA,TRBJ2-6,TRBV19,NA,TGTGCCAGTAGGAAACAGGGAGTCTCTGGGGCCAACGTCCTGACTTTC,CASRKQGVSGANVLTF
TRBD2,TRBJ2-7,TRBV7-6,NA,TGTGCCAGCAGCTTAGCCCCGGCTAGCGGGAGGAAATTCTACGAGCAGTACTTC,CASSLAPASGRKFYEQYF
NA,TRBJ1-2,TRBV28,NA,TGTGCCAGCAGTTTCGAGGGCCCCTATGGCTACACCTTC,CASSFEGPYGYTF
NA,TRBJ2-2,TRBV21-1,NA,TGTGCCAGCAGCACGCTGGAGAGACTAGCGGGACCGAACACCGGGGAGCTGTTTTTT,CASSTLERLAGPNTGELFF
NA,TRBJ2-7,TRBV30,NA,TGTGCCTGGAGTGGCCGTATACCACAGCGAGGAGGCGAGCAGTACTTC,CAWSGRIPQRGGEQYF
NA,TRBJ1-5,TRBV11-3,NA,TGTGCCAGCAGCTCCCATAGCAATCAGCCCCAGCATTTT,CASSSHSNQPQHF
TRBD2,TRBJ2-1,TRBV6-5,NA,TGTGCGGCGGGGGCTAGCGGGAAATACTACAATGAGCAGTTCTTC,CAAGASGKYYNEQFF
TRBD1,TRBJ1-2,TRBV4-1,NA,TGCGCCAGCAGCCAGCAAGACAGGGGAAACTATGGCTACACCTTC,CASSQQDRGNYGYTF
NA,TRBJ1-2,TRBV2,NA,TGTGCCAGCAGTCCACTGACAGAATTAATTCAAACTATGTATGGCTACACCTTC,CASSPLTELIQTMYGYTF
TRBD1,TRBJ2-5,TRBV6-5,NA,TGTGCCAGCAGTTCCTTTAATCGACAGGGCCAAGAGACCCAGTACTTC,CASSSFNRQGQETQYF
TRBD1,TRBJ2-2,TRBV2,NA,TGTGCCAAGGGACAGGGTTACACCGGGGAGCTGTTTTTT,CAKGQGYTGELFF
NA,TRBJ2-3,TRBV2,NA,TGTGCCAGCACCCTGGGCCGCACAGATACGCAGTATTTT,CASTLGRTDTQYF
NA,TRBJ2-7,TRBV13,NA,TGTGCCAGCAGCTTAGCGCGGAGGACCCCCCACGAGCAGTACTTC,CASSLARRTPHEQYF
TRBD2,TRBJ2-2,TRBV5-5,many,TGTGCCAGCAGCTTAAGGGGACTAGCGGGTGACGCGAACACCGGGGAGCTGTTTTTT,CASSLRGLAGDANTGELFF
NA,TRBJ1-2,TRBV9,NA,TGTGCCAGCAAATCGGAGGCGAGCTTGGGGGGCTACACCTTC,CASKSEASLGGYTF
NA,TRBJ2-7,TRBV7-2,few,TGTGCCAGCAGCGTCAACCCGGGACAAGTCAGAAACGAGCAGTACTTC,CASSVNPGQVRNEQYF
NA,TRBJ2-7,TRBV7-2,NA,TGTGCCAGCAGCTTAGCGGCTCCGGGACTCCCCTACGAGCAGTACTTC,CASSLAAPGLPYEQYF
TRBD2,TRBJ2-3,TRBV28,NA,TGTGCCAGCAGTTCGACTAGCAAGGGCCACACAGATACGCAGTATTTT,CASSSTSKGHTDTQYF
NA,TRBJ1-2,TRBV6-1,NA,TGTGCCAGCAGTACGACAGGACATGGCTACACCTTC,CASSTTGHGYTF
TRBD1,TRBJ1-5,TRBV19,NA,TGTGCCAGTAGTTCTACAGGGGGCAATCAGCCCCAGCATTTT,CASSSTGGNQPQHF
NA,TRBJ1-1,TRBV5-4,once,TGTGCCAGCAGCTTGTATTTTTCAGGAACTGAAGCTTTCTTT,CASSLYFSGTEAFF
TRBD1,TRBJ2-3,TRBV29-1,NA,TGCAGCGTCTCAGACAGGGGGCGTACAGATACGCAGTATTTT,CSVSDRGRTDTQYF
TRBD1,TRBJ2-7,TRBV5-1,NA,TGCGCCAGCAGCCGAGAAACGGGACAGGGGCCCCACGAGCAGTACTTC,CASSRETGQGPHEQYF
TRBD2,TRBJ2-5,TRBV2,NA,TGTGCCAGCAGGCCCCCGGGACTAGCGGGAAGAGAGACCCAGTACTTC,CASRPPGLAGRETQYF
NA,TRBJ2-1,TRBV7-9,NA,TGTGCCAGCAGCTTAGTGAGGCAACTAGACTTCTCCTACAATGAGCAGTTCTTC,CASSLVRQLDFSYNEQFF
NA,TRBJ1-4,TRBV7-6,NA,TGTGCCAGCAGCCGTAATGGGGGGGGTGATGAAAAACTGTTTTTT,CASSRNGGGDEKLFF
TRBD2,TRBJ2-1,TRBV9,NA,TGTGCCAGCAGCGTAGGGACTAGCGCGAGTATCTACAATGAGCAGTTCTTC,CASSVGTSASIYNEQFF
NA,TRBJ2-1,TRBV5-5,NA,TGTGCCAGCAGTTTCACAGGGCGCGAGCAGTTCTTC,CASSFTGREQFF